This T cell receptor (beta chain) comes out of a study of T cell repertoires in cytomegalovirus infection. Study information: CMV epitopes used comprised recently identified HLA-C-restricted ones and well-studied HLA-B-restricted ones. From public TCR beta signatures came an indication of both CMV infection and matching HLA type.

General observations from the study: Individuals carrying CMV plus the relevant HLA were identified by cumulative frequency of public TCR beta families. HLA-C-restricted CMV clonotypes gave the most frequent clonotype in two of eight donors.

The CDR3 extends over 16 amino acids. CDR1 is SGHDN and CDR2 is FVKESK in the germline V gene. The germline V and J ends were trimmed by 3 bases and 5 bases, with 16 bases remaining between them. Worth noting for this clonotype: The antigen is undetermined.

TCRdb re-analysed the reads in MiXCR, keeping a single row per CDR3 protein. The profile shows almost 90,000 distinct CDR3 sequences, approximately 32% of them singletons. The chain combines TRBV14 with TRBJ1-4, with D possibly matching TRBD1 (6 bases). The material was CD8+ T cells from cultured PBMCs, obtained from culture after CMV antigen stimulation. The sequence came from a human donor in good health (CMV status not recorded). Some clones in this sample may be carry-over from other donors' samples. CDR3 loop: CASSQAKQGPNEKLFF. The CDR3, as DNA: TGTGCCAGCAGCCAGGCTAAACAGGGACCGAATGAAAAACTGTTTTTT.